These 19 T cell receptor beta chains were sequenced from one sample in a study of blood T cell repertoires in COVID-19. Libraries were prepared by immunoSEQ multiplex PCR; TCRdb keeps only in-frame clonotypes and omits some of them. Among roughly 250,000 clones listed, more than 70% were seen once. The sequencing input was peripheral blood. The receptor set was obtained from a woman aged 40 to 49 who had recovered from COVID-19.

The chain employs TRBV4-3 and TRBJ1-2; the D gene is possibly TRBD1 (5 bases). V shed 5 bases and J shed 7 bases, with 14 bases lying between them. The germline CDR1 and CDR2 sequences are LGHNA and YSLEER. The CDR3 sequence is 13 residues long. The CDR3, as DNA: TGCGCCAGCAGCGGAAGGAGGGGTTTTGGCTACACCTTC. This translates into CASSGRRGFGYTF.

The V and J genes are TRBV18 and TRBJ2-5; 11 positions agree with TRBD1. The CDR3 length is 14 residues. CDR1 and CDR2 (germline): KGHSH, LQKENI. After removal of 6 bases from V and 5 bases from J, the junction contained 5 bases not matched to a gene. In DNA, the CDR3 is TGTGCCAGCTCCGGACAGGGGGCGAGGGAGACCCAGTACTTC. Its protein product is CASSGQGARETQYF.

The chain combines TRBV7-2 with TRBJ2-1; maybe TRBD2 (6 bases). This CDR3 is 14 amino acids long. Trimming stripped 4 bases from V and 2 bases from J, with 9 bases between. Germline lookup yields CDR1 SGHTA and CDR2 FQGNSA. CDR3 loop: CASSSGTPYNEQFF. The CDR3 nucleotides are TGTGCCAGCAGCTCCGGGACTCCCTACAATGAGCAGTTCTTC. The whole variable domain, remainder taken from reference TRBV7-2 and TRBJ2-1, is GAGVSQSPSNKVTEKGKDVELRCDPISGHTALYWYRQSLGQGLEFLIYFQGNSAPDKSGLPSDRFSAERTGGSVSTLTIQRTQQEDSAVYLCASSSGTPYNEQFFGPGTRLTVL.

V usage is TRBV7-2 and J usage is TRBJ1-6, with 7 bases that match TRBD1. J lost 4 bases, V lost 5 bases, and 8 bases had no gene match. The CDR3 totals 16 residues. Germline CDR1 and CDR2: SGHTA and FQGNSA. CDR3 sequence (DNA): TGTGCCAGCAGCCAGGGACAGACCCTTTATAATTCACCCCTCCACTTT. This translates into CASSQGQTLYNSPLHF.

This clone was counted a single time. The genes are TRBV4-3 and TRBJ2-2; the match to TRBD2 covers 9 bases. The ends lost 3 bases at V and 6 bases at J; junction bases unmatched: 11. Germline CDR1 is LGHNA and CDR2 is YSLEER. The CDR3 sequence is 17 residues long. Written as DNA, the CDR3 is TGCGCCAGCAGCCATACCGGACTAGCGTCCTCCGCCGGGGAGCTGTTTTTT. Its protein product is CASSHTGLASSAGELFF.

The count of this clone is one. This rearrangement joins TRBV7-8 to TRBJ2-5; 7 bases are a match to TRBD2. Germline V gene data show CDR1 as SGHVS and CDR2 as FQNEAQ. The CDR3 is 15 residues long. The trim removed 6 bases at V and 5 bases at J, leaving 12 bases unmatched. The CDR3 protein is CASSQWGGSGETQYF. The DNA for the CDR3 is TGTGCCAGCAGTCAGTGGGGGGGGAGCGGCGAGACCCAGTACTTC.

This clone was found a few times. V gene TRBV6-1 combines with J gene TRBJ1-6, with D tentatively TRBD1 (5 bases). The germline V gene encodes CDR1 MNHNS and CDR2 SASEGT. Trimming pared 0 bases from V and 6 bases from J, leaving 12 bases between. The CDR3 loop spans 16 amino acids. CDR3 DNA: TGTGCCAGCAGTGAAGCGGCAGGGAGGTCTAATTCACCCCTCCACTTT. This sequence encodes CASSEAAGRSNSPLHF.

This chain joins TRBV3-1 (or the pseudogene TRBV3-2) and TRBJ2-7; D is perhaps TRBD2 (6 bases). From germline, CDR1 is LGHDT and CDR2 YNNKEL (reference sequence). V dropped 1 base and J dropped 0 bases, with 13 bases sitting between them. The CDR3 runs 16 residues. In nucleotides, the CDR3 is TGTGCCAGCAGCCAAGGGCGGCAGCGGGCCTCCTACGAGCAGTACTTC. Translating it yields CASSQGRQRASYEQYF.

This clone was counted a single time. The DNA of the CDR3 is TGTGCCAGCAGCTTCCAGGGGGACTATGGCTACACCTTC. It translates to CASSFQGDYGYTF. The chain links TRBV7-8 to TRBJ1-2; 7 nucleotides agree with TRBD1. The CDR3 covers 13 residues. Germline CDR1 is SGHVS and CDR2 is FQNEAQ. Trimming removed 3 bases from V and 3 bases from J; junction bases left unmatched: 1.

The CDR3 DNA reads as TGTGCCAGCAGCTTAGTAGGGGGCTTGGAGCAGTTCTTC. Its protein is CASSLVGGLEQFF. V and J are TRBV11-2 and TRBJ2-1; 7 nucleotides line up with TRBD1. Germline V lookup: CDR1 SGHAT, CDR2 FQNNGV. With 1 base clipped from V and 10 bases from J, the junction kept 4 bases outside the gene matches. CDR3 size: 13 residues.

This chain joins TRBV5-1 and TRBJ2-2; 9 bases align to TRBD1. This CDR3 region has 17 residues. From germline, CDR1 is SGHRS and CDR2 YFSETQ. V gave up 0 bases and J gave up 4 bases; unmatched junction bases: 7. This chain's CDR3 is CASSLGLQGASTGELFF. In DNA form, the CDR3 reads TGCGCCAGCAGCTTGGGGCTACAGGGGGCCTCCACCGGGGAGCTGTTTTTT.

Details on this clone: Other nucleotide sequences from this sample produce the same CDR3. V usage is TRBV28 and J usage is TRBJ2-1, with D perhaps TRBD2 (5 bases). The germline V gene has CDR1 MDHEN and CDR2 SYDVKM. Trimming took 6 bases from V and 6 from J, leaving 6 bases between them. The CDR3 runs to 11 residues. CDR3 in amino acids: CASSRGNEQFF. In DNA, the CDR3 is TGTGCCAGCAGCCGGGGCAATGAGCAGTTCTTC. Full variable domain (rest looked up from reference TRBV28 and TRBJ2-1): DVKVTQSSRYLVKRTGEKVFLECVQDMDHENMFWYRQDPGLGLRLIYFSYDVKMKEKGDIPEGYSVSREKKERFSLILESASTNQTSMYLCASSRGNEQFFGPGTRLTVL.

This clone appeared once. The genes are TRBV9 and TRBJ1-3; the match to TRBD1 covers 10 bases. This CDR3 comprises 17 residues. Germline CDR1 is SGDLS and CDR2 is YYNGEE. V was clipped by 3 bases and J by 0 bases; unmatched bases: 6. CDR3 region: CASSGGQGSYSGNTIYF. For the CDR3, the DNA is TGTGCCAGCAGCGGGGGACAGGGGTCATACTCTGGAAACACCATATATTTT.

The chain uses TRBV11-2 and TRBJ2-2; 12 bases line up with TRBD2. The V gene end was trimmed by 1 base and the J gene end by 7 bases; junction bases not matched to a gene: 7. Per the germline V gene, CDR1 is SGHAT and CDR2 is FQNNGV. There are 17 residues in the CDR3. The CDR3, as DNA: TGTGCCAGCAGCTTAGGGCTAGCGGGAGGGCCCGACGGGGAGCTGTTTTTT. As protein: CASSLGLAGGPDGELFF.

CDR3 amino acids: CASSLASSGVKNIQYF. In nucleotides, the CDR3 is TGTGCCAGCAGCTTAGCGTCTAGCGGGGTCAAAAACATTCAGTACTTC. The chain uses TRBV7-9 and TRBJ2-4, with 9 bases lining up with TRBD2. This CDR3 has 16 residues. Looked up from germline, CDR1 is SEHNR and CDR2 is FQNEAQ (reference sequence). After removal of 0 bases from V and 3 bases from J, the junction contained 3 bases not matched to a gene.

The V call is TRBV7-6, the J call TRBJ2-5; 10 positions agree with TRBD2. CDR3 length equals 19 residues. V trimming: 5 bases; J trimming: 1 base; junction bases outside the gene matches: 16. CDR1 is SGHVS and CDR2 is FNYEAQ in the germline V gene. As DNA, the CDR3 is TGTGCCAGCAGCCCGACCCAGACCCTACTAGCGGGGTTCCAAGAGACCCAGTACTTC. It is translated as CASSPTQTLLAGFQETQYF.

The rearrangement joins TRBV5-1 to TRBJ2-2; D might be TRBD2 (6 bases). The V end lost 5 bases, the J end lost 5 bases, and 16 bases lay between the germline ends. The germline gives CDR1 SGHRS, CDR2 YFSETQ. The CDR3 has 15 amino acids. The CDR3 loop reads CASRDRGGGTGELFF. CDR3 DNA sequence: TGCGCCAGCAGGGACCGGGGAGGCGGGACCGGGGAGCTGTTTTTT. Drawing the rest from reference TRBV5-1 and TRBJ2-2, the complete variable domain is KAGVTQTPRYLIKTRGQQVTLSCSPISGHRSVSWYQQTPGQGLQFLFEYFSETQRNKGNFPGRFSGRQFSNSRSEMNVSTLELGDSALYLCASRDRGGGTGELFFGEGSRLTVL.

DNA of the CDR3: TGTGCCATCAGGACGACAGGATACACTGAAGCTTTCTTT. The encoded protein is CAIRTTGYTEAFF. The chain carries TRBV10-3 and TRBJ1-1; D possibly corresponds to TRBD1 (6 bases). V lost 6 bases to trimming and J lost 3 bases, with 11 bases between them. In germline, CDR1 is ENHRY, CDR2 SYGVKD. CDR3 length: 13 amino acids.

This chain uses TRBV24-1 with TRBJ1-5; 9 bases match TRBD1. The germline CDR1 and CDR2 sequences are KGHDR and SFDVKD. V dropped 5 bases and J dropped 1; count of bases not matched to a gene: 8. This CDR3 has 17 amino acids. The CDR3 sequence: CATSGIQGAMSNQPQHF. For the CDR3, the DNA is TGTGCCACCAGTGGTATACAGGGGGCAATGAGCAATCAGCCCCAGCATTTT.